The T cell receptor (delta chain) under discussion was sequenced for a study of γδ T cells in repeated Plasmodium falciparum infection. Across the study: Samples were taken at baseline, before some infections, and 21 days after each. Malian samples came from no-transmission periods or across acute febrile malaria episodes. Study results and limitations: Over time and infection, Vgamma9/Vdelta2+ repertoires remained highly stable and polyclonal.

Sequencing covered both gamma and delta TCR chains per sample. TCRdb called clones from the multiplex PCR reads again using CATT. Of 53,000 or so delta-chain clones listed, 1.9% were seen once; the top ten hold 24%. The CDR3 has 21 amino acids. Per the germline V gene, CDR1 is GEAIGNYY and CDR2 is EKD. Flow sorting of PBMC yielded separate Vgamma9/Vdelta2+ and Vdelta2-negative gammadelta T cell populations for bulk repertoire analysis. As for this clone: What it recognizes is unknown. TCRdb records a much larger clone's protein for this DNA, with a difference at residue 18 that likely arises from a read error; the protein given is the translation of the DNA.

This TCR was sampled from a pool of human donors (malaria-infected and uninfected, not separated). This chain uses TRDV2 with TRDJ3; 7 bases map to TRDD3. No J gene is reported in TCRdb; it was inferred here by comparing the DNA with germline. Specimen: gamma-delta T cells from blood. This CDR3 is CACDTSMGTGVGPWDTRRMFF. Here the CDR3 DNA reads TGTGCCTGTGACACCTCCATGGGCACTGGGGTCGGCCCCTGGGACACCCGACGGATGTTTTTC.